This TCR beta chain was obtained from a study of shared clonotypes between healthy human individuals. Generated by immunoSEQ multiplex PCR, the TCRdb table keeps only in-frame clones and is missing some. The sample contains about 2.4 million clones, 93% of which appear only once. As for this clone: The antigen is not known. The sample carries other DNA sequences with the same CDR3.

The germline V gene has CDR1 SNHLY and CDR2 FYNNEI. The CDR3 length is 14 residues. The junction had 0 bases not matched to a gene; V was cut back by 6 bases and J by 0 bases. Study results and caveats: It was expected that sequencing depth would affect clonotype sharing among donors. Generation of non-shared clonotypes was less probable than generation of clonotypes shared by all four donors.

CD4+ cells yielded CD45RA+ naive and CD45RA-negative memory subsets. V usage is TRBV2 and J usage is TRBJ2-1; 9 bases map to TRBD1. Sequences were obtained from naive CD4+ T cells from PBMCs. Subset in this sample: CD45RA+ positively selected. The sequence was collected from a man between 18 and 35 years old in good health. Some clones in this sample may be carry-over from other donors' samples. CDR3 sequence: CASRTGGSYNEQFF. Here the CDR3 DNA reads TGTGCCAGCAGGACAGGGGGCTCCTACAATGAGCAGTTCTTC.